This TCR beta chain appears in the sequencing data of a study of T cell repertoires in cytomegalovirus infection (dated by TCRdb to the late 2010s). Regarding the study in general: Donor HLA type was relevant to the analysis, because carriage of CMV infection together with the matching HLA type was indicated by public TCR beta signatures. The investigation overall reported the following: Carriers of CMV infection plus the relevant HLA type were discriminated by the cumulative frequency of public TCR beta family members in the study cohort and in an independent roughly 380-donor cohort. In the ex vivo response, HLA-C-restricted CMV-specific TCR beta clonotypes were dominant, and in two of eight donors the single most frequent clonotype came from this HLA-C-restricted group.

The germline V gene specifies ENHRY as CDR1 and SYGVKD as CDR2. At the junction V is shortened by 0 bases and J by 1 base, with 12 bases in between. Counted from cysteine to phenylalanine, this CDR3 has 17 amino acids. The retained sequence is limited to the CDR3, 51 bases, with the frame set at the first base. TCRdb lists the instrument as Illumina HiSeq 1500. In TCRdb, the public reads were trimmed at Q25 with fastp and aligned with MiXCR, with productive beta chains retained. All rows with the same CDR3 protein become a single entry with the most common DNA and genes. The sample contains about 300,000 distinct CDR3 sequences, around 25% of them found a single time. The ten largest clones capture around 13% of the sample. This clonotype was observed many times. No antigen is known for it. Per-nucleotide qualities are absent, and no much larger clonotype sits a single base away.

Sequences were obtained from PBMCs. The rearrangement combines TRBV10-3 with TRBJ2-2; D gene: possibly TRBD2, on 5 matching bases. This clonotype was obtained from a human donor in good health (CMV status not recorded). Some clones in this sample may be carry-over from other donors' samples. The CDR3 is CAISESPQLENTGELFF. The DNA is as follows: TGTGCCATCAGTGAGTCCCCACAACTAGAGAACACCGGGGAGCTGTTTTTT.